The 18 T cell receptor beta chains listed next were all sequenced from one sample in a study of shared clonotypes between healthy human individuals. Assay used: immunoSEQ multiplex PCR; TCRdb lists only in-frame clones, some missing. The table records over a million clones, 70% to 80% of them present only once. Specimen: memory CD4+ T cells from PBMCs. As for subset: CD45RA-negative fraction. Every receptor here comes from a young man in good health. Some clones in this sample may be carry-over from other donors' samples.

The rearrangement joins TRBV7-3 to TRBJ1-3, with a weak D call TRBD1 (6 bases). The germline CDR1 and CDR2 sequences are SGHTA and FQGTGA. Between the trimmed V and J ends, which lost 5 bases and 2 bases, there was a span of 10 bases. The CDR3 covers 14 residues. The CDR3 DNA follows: TGTGCCAGCAGCCAGGGGCAGGCTGGAAACACCATATATTTT. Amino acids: CASSQGQAGNTIYF.

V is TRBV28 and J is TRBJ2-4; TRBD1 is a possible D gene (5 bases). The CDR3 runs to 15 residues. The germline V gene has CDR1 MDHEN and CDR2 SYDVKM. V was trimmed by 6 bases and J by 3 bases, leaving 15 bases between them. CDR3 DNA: TGTGCCAGCAGCTCCCCAGCAGGGCTCAAAAACATTCAGTACTTC. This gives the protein CASSSPAGLKNIQYF.

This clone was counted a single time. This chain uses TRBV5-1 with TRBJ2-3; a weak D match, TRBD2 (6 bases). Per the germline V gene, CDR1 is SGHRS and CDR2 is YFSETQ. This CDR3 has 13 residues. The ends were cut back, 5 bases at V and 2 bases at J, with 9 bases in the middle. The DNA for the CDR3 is TGCGCCAGCAGTCCGGGAGACACAGATACGCAGTATTTT. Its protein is CASSPGDTDTQYF.

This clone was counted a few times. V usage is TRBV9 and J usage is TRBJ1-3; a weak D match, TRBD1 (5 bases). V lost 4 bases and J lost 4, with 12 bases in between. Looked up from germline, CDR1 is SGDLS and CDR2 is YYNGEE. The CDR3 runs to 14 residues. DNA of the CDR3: TGTGCCAGCAGCCTACTGCCAGGGGGAAACACCATATATTTT. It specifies CASSLLPGGNTIYF.

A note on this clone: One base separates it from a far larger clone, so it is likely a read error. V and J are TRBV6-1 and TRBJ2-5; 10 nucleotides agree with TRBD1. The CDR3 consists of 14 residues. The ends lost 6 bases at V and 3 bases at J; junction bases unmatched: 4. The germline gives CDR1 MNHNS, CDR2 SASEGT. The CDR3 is CASRVGTGEETQYF. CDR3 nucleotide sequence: TGTGCCAGCAGGGTAGGGACAGGGGAAGAGACCCAGTACTTC.

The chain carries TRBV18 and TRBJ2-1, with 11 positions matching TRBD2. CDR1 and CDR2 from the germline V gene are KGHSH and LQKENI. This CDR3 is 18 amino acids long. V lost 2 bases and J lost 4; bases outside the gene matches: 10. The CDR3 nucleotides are TGTGCCAGCTCACCATTCGCCACCGGGACTAGCGGTTACAATGAGCAGTTCTTC. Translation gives CASSPFATGTSGYNEQFF.

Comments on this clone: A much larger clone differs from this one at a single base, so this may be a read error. This CDR3 is CAWSVYLGFSGIVAGELFF. Written as DNA, the CDR3 is TGTGCCTGGAGTGTTTACCTAGGATTTAGCGGGATAGTAGCCGGGGAGCTGTTTTTT. This chain links TRBV30 with TRBJ2-2, with 8 bases fitting TRBD2. Per germline, CDR1 GTSNPN and CDR2 SVGIG (reference sequence). Losses at the gene ends were 0 bases for V and 6 bases for J; bases not matched to a gene: 18. The CDR3 loop spans 19 amino acids.

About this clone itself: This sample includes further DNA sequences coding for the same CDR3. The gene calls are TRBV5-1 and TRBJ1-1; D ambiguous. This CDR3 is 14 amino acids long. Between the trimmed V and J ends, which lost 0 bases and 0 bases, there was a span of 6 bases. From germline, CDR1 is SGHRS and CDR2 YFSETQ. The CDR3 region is CASSLGLMNTEAFF. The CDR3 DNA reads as TGCGCCAGCAGCTTGGGACTGATGAACACTGAAGCTTTCTTT.

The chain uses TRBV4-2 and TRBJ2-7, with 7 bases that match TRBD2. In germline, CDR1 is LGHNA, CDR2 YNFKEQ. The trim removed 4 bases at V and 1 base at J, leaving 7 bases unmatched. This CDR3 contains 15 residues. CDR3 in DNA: TGTGCCAGCAGCCTGCGGGCTAGCGGTTCCTACGAGCAGTACTTC. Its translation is CASSLRASGSYEQYF.

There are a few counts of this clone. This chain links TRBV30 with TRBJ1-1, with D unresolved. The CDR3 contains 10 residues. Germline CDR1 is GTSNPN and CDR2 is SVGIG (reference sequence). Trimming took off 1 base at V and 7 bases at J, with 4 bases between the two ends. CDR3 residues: CAWSELEAFF. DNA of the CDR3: TGTGCCTGGAGTGAACTTGAAGCTTTCTTT. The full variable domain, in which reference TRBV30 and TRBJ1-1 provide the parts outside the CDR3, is SQTIHQWPATLVQPVGSPLSLECTVEGTSNPNLYWYRQAAGRGLQLLFYSVGIGQISSEVPQNLSASRPQDRQFILSSKKLLLSDSGFYLCAWSELEAFFGQGTRLTVV.

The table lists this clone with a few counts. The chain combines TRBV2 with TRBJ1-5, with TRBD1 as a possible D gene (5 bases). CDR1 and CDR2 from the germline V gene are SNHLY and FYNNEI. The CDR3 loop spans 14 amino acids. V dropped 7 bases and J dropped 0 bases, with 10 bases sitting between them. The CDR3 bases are TGTGCCAGCACTCAGGGATTTAGCAATCAGCCCCAGCATTTT. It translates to CASTQGFSNQPQHF. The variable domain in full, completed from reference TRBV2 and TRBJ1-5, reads EPEVTQTPSHQVTQMGQEVILRCVPISNHLYFYWYRQILGQKVEFLVSFYNNEISEKSEIFDDQFSVERPDGSNFTLKIRSTKLEDSAMYFCASTQGFSNQPQHFGDGTRLSIL.

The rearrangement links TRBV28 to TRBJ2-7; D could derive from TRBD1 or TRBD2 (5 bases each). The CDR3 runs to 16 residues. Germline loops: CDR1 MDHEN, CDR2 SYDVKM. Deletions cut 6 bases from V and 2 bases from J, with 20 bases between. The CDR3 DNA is TGTGCCAGCAGACTCGGGTGGGCAGGGACCCCCTACGAGCAGTACTTC. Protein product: CASRLGWAGTPYEQYF. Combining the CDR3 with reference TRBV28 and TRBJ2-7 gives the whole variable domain DVKVTQSSRYLVKRTGEKVFLECVQDMDHENMFWYRQDPGLGLRLIYFSYDVKMKEKGDIPEGYSVSREKKERFSLILESASTNQTSMYLCASRLGWAGTPYEQYFGPGTRLTVT.

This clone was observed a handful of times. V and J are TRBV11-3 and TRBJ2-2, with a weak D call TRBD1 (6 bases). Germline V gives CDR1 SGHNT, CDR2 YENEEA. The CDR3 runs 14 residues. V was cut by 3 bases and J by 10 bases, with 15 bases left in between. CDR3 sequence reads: CASSFRTQGAELFF. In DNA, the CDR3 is TGTGCCAGCAGCTTTAGGACACAGGGCGCGGAGCTGTTTTTT.

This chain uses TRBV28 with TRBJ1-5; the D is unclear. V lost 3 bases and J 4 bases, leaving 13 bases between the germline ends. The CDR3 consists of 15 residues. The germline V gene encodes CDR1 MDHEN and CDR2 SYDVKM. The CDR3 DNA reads TGTGCCAGCAGTTTGCGGGCAGATCCAAATCAGCCCCAGCATTTT. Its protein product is CASSLRADPNQPQHF.

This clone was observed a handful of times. CDR3 sequence: CASSVTGGDYGYTF. The CDR3, as DNA: TGCGCCAGCAGCGTGACAGGGGGTGACTATGGCTACACCTTC. The chain is built from TRBV5-1 and TRBJ1-2, with TRBD1 identical over 9 bases. With V trimmed by 4 bases and J by 3 bases, 4 bases remained unmatched. The CDR3 consists of 14 residues. In germline, CDR1 is SGHRS, CDR2 YFSETQ.

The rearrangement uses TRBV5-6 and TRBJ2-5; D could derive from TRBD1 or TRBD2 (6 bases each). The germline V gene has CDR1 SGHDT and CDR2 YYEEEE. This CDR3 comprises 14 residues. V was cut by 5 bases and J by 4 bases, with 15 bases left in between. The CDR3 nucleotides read TGTGCCAGCAGAGTCAGGGGAGGAGGAGAGACCCAGTACTTC. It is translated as CASRVRGGGETQYF.

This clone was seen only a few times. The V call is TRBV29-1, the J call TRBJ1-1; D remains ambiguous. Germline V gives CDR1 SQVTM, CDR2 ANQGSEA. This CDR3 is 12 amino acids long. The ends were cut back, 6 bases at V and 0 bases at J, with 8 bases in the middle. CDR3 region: CSVREMNTEAFF. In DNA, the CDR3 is TGCAGCGTGAGGGAAATGAACACTGAAGCTTTCTTT.

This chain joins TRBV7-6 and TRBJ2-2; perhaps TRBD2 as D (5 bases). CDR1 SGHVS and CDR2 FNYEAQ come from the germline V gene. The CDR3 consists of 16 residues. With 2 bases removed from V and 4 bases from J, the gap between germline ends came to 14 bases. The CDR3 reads CASSLSRVGGTGELFF. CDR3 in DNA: TGTGCCAGCAGCTTATCCCGGGTTGGAGGCACCGGGGAGCTGTTTTTT. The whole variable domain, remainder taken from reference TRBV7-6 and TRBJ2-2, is GAGVSQSPRYKVTKRGQDVALRCDPISGHVSLYWYRQALGQGPEFLTYFNYEAQQDKSGLPNDRFSAERPEGSISTLTIQRTEQRDSAMYRCASSLSRVGGTGELFFGEGSRLTVL.